A single sample gave rise to the 26 T cell receptor beta chains below, sequenced in a study of blood T cell repertoires in COVID-19. Sequencing was performed with immunoSEQ multiplex PCR; in TCRdb, only in-frame clones are kept and a portion is missing. Counted here are around 120,000 clones, around nine tenths occurring once; the ten biggest clones make up 2% to 2.5%. Specimen: PBMCs or T cells enriched from blood (not recorded which). These receptors originate from a woman aged 45 to 65 who had recovered from COVID-19.

The rearrangement joins TRBV7-9 to TRBJ1-2, with 8 bases fitting TRBD1. The V segment lost 3 bases and the J segment 3 bases; nucleotides outside the gene matches: 0. CDR3 size: 13 residues. CDR1 and CDR2 from the germline V gene are SEHNR and FQNEAQ (reference sequence). In nucleotides, the CDR3 is TGTGCCAGCAGCTTGGGACAGGACTATGGCTACACCTTC. Its translation: CASSLGQDYGYTF. Filled out from reference TRBV7-9 and TRBJ1-2, the complete variable domain reads DTGVSQNPRHKITKRGQNVTFRCDPISEHNRLYWYRQTLGQGPEFLTYFQNEAQLEKSRLLSDRFSAERPKGSFSTLEIQRTEQGDSAMYLCASSLGQDYGYTFGSGTRLTVV.

This clone was seen only once. This chain uses TRBV6-5 with TRBJ2-7, with 7 bases identical to TRBD1. Germline V gene lookup returns CDR1 MNHEY and CDR2 SVGAGI. J lost 3 bases, V lost 2 bases, and 4 bases had no gene match. The CDR3 has 14 residues. The CDR3 is CASSYGTEVYEQYF. The CDR3 DNA reads as TGTGCCAGCAGTTACGGGACAGAGGTCTACGAGCAGTACTTC.

The V call is TRBV6-1, the J call TRBJ2-2; maybe TRBD2 (6 bases). Germline CDR1 is MNHNS and CDR2 is SASEGT. V lost 2 bases and J 7 bases, leaving 20 bases between the germline ends. There are 17 residues in the CDR3. DNA for the CDR3: TGTGCCAGCAGTGAAATCCCGGGGGTGACCAGACACGGGGAGCTGTTTTTT. Its translation is CASSEIPGVTRHGELFF.

This chain uses TRBV23-1 with TRBJ1-1, with 8 nucleotides matching TRBD1. TRBV23-1 counts as an open reading frame of uncertain function. Trimming at V came to 5 bases and at J to 4 bases, leaving 9 bases not matched to a gene. The length of the CDR3 is 15 residues. The DNA of the CDR3 is TGCGCCAGCAGTGAACCAGGGGGCGTAGGCACTGAAGCTTTCTTT. It is translated as CASSEPGGVGTEAFF.

The chain combines TRBV6-5 with TRBJ1-3; 11 nucleotides align to TRBD1. Germline CDR1 and CDR2: MNHEY and SVGAGI. Losses at the gene ends were 6 bases for V and 4 bases for J; bases not matched to a gene: 2. The CDR3 loop spans 14 amino acids. CDR3 protein: CASSRTGGGNTIYF. The CDR3 bases are TGTGCCAGCAGCCGGACAGGGGGCGGAAACACCATATATTTT.

This chain links TRBV4-3 with TRBJ1-1; a weak D match, TRBD1 (6 bases). This CDR3 region has 15 residues. V gave up 0 bases and J gave up 4 bases, with 12 bases separating them. From germline, CDR1 is LGHNA and CDR2 YSLEER. DNA of the CDR3: TGCGCCAGCAGCCAAGATCGGGGGGGGGCCACTGAAGCTTTCTTT. Translation gives CASSQDRGGATEAFF.

The CDR3 is CAWSTPLSGTAKPHF. The CDR3 nucleotides are TGTGCCTGGAGTACCCCCCTGTCCGGGACAGCAAAACCACACTTT. The chain is built from TRBV30 and TRBJ1-6; 7 positions agree with TRBD1. The CDR3 runs 15 residues. Looked up from germline, CDR1 is GTSNPN and CDR2 is SVGIG (reference sequence). J lost 19 bases, V lost 2 bases, and 20 bases had no gene match.

This chain connects TRBV7-2 to TRBJ1-5; D gene unclear. Germline V gene lookup returns CDR1 SGHTA and CDR2 FQGNSA. CDR3 length equals 15 residues. Trimming took 6 bases from V and 4 from J, leaving 16 bases between them. The DNA for the CDR3 is TGTGCCAGCAGTTCAAGATTGGAGGGAAATCAGCCCCAGCATTTT. Its translation is CASSSRLEGNQPQHF.

V gene TRBV10-1 combines with J gene TRBJ2-1, with 13 bases identical to TRBD2. Germline V CDR1 and CDR2: WNHNN, SYGVQD (reference sequence). This CDR3 region has 15 residues. With 3 bases clipped from V and 6 bases from J, the junction kept 2 bases outside the gene matches. The CDR3 here is CASSERLAGGNEQFF. CDR3 nucleotides: TGCGCCAGCAGTGAAAGACTAGCGGGGGGCAATGAGCAGTTCTTC.

This clone was seen just once. The rearrangement uses TRBV19 and TRBJ1-2, with D perhaps matching TRBD1 (6 bases). Per the germline V gene, CDR1 is LNHDA and CDR2 is SQIVND (reference sequence). V was shortened by 6 bases and J by 4 bases, with 21 bases between the two germline ends. The length of the CDR3 is 16 residues. The DNA of the CDR3 is TGTGCCAGTAGGGGTAGAGGGGGAAGGTCCTTCTATGGCTACACCTTC. Translation gives CASRGRGGRSFYGYTF.

This chain links TRBV27 with TRBJ2-2; D ambiguous. This CDR3 contains 14 residues. The V end lost 3 bases, the J end lost 6 bases, and 11 bases lay between the germline ends. The germline CDR1 and CDR2 sequences are MNHEY and SMNVEV (reference sequence). In nucleotides, the CDR3 is TGTGCCAGCAGTTTGATCAGGATCCCCGGGGAGCTGTTTTTT. Its protein is CASSLIRIPGELFF.

V usage is TRBV6-2 or TRBV6-3 and J usage is TRBJ2-2, with D possibly being TRBD1 (6 bases). The V gene's germline CDR1 is MNHEY and CDR2 SVGEGT. The CDR3 extends over 17 amino acids. V was clipped by 0 bases and J by 4 bases, with 15 bases between them. CDR3 sequence reads: CASSYSEFSGATGELFF. In DNA form, the CDR3 reads TGTGCCAGCAGTTACTCGGAGTTCTCAGGGGCCACCGGGGAGCTGTTTTTT.

The chain carries TRBV2 and TRBJ1-1, with unresolved D. From germline, CDR1 is SNHLY and CDR2 FYNNEI. With 3 bases removed from V and 3 bases from J, the gap between germline ends came to 8 bases. This CDR3 comprises 13 residues. The CDR3 is CASSERRDTEAFF. The CDR3 bases are TGTGCCAGCAGTGAGAGGAGGGACACTGAAGCTTTCTTT.

This clone was seen only once. The chain couples TRBV2 to TRBJ2-5; 9 bases agree with TRBD2. V trimming: 3 bases; J trimming: 5 bases; junction bases outside the gene matches: 10. The CDR3 consists of 16 residues. Per germline, CDR1 SNHLY and CDR2 FYNNEI. CDR3 in amino acids: CASSDSAGGRIETQYF. The CDR3 coding sequence is TGTGCCAGCAGTGATTCAGCGGGGGGCCGCATTGAGACCCAGTACTTC.

The table lists this clone with a few counts. V gene TRBV3-1 (or the pseudogene TRBV3-2) combines with J gene TRBJ2-3; D possibly corresponds to TRBD1 (6 bases). CDR3 length equals 16 residues. Germline V gene data show CDR1 as LGHDT and CDR2 as YNNKEL (reference sequence). The ends were cut back, 0 bases at V and 2 bases at J, with 12 bases in the middle. Written as DNA, the CDR3 is TGTGCCAGCAGCCAAGATCTGGACAGCCCCACAGATACGCAGTATTTT. Its translation is CASSQDLDSPTDTQYF.

In nucleotides, the CDR3 is TGTGCCAGCAGCCAACGCTACGAGCAGTACTTC. Translation gives CASSQRYEQYF. J is TRBJ2-7 and V is TRBV3-1 (or the pseudogene TRBV3-2); D gene uncertain. The CDR3 consists of 11 residues. Germline CDR1 reads LGHDT; CDR2 reads YNNKEL (reference sequence). V lost 2 bases to trimming and J lost 3 bases, with 2 bases between them.

The chain's CDR3 is CASSTDRGNSPLHF. The CDR3 DNA is TGTGCCAGCAGCACCGACAGGGGGAATTCACCCCTCCACTTT. This chain uses TRBV6-6 with TRBJ1-6, with TRBD1 matching 9 bases. V was pared by 6 bases and J by 7 bases, with 4 bases of the junction left unmatched. The CDR3 spans 14 residues. In germline, CDR1 is MNHNY, CDR2 SVGAGI (reference sequence).

The chain has TRBV11-2 and TRBJ2-7, with 7 bases lining up with TRBD1. Germline trimming cut 2 bases from V and 5 bases from J; bases unmatched to any gene: 9. CDR1 SGHAT and CDR2 FQNNGV come from the germline V gene. This CDR3 is built from 15 residues. In DNA, the CDR3 is TGTGCCAGCAGCTTACAGGACAGGCGGTTCAACGAGCAGTACTTC. It encodes CASSLQDRRFNEQYF.

The gene calls are TRBV14 and TRBJ1-2, with 12 bases matching TRBD1. Per the germline V gene, CDR1 is SGHDN and CDR2 is FVKESK. With 0 bases clipped from V and 2 bases from J, the junction kept 4 bases outside the gene matches. The CDR3 loop spans 17 amino acids. CDR3 loop: CASSQEVGTGGNYGYTF. CDR3 nucleotides: TGTGCCAGCAGCCAAGAGGTTGGGACAGGGGGCAACTATGGCTACACCTTC.

This sequence joins TRBV19 and TRBJ1-2; the D gene is possibly TRBD1 (6 bases). The CDR3 runs to 16 residues. Germline CDR1 LNHDA, CDR2 SQIVND (reference sequence). Trimming stripped 3 bases from V and 0 bases from J, with 14 bases between. The CDR3 sequence is CASSIMGQIANYGYTF. CDR3 coding DNA: TGTGCCAGTAGTATTATGGGACAAATTGCTAACTATGGCTACACCTTC.

V and J are TRBV19 and TRBJ1-3, with 10 positions matching TRBD1. Trimming cost V 8 bases and J 3 bases; bases outside gene matches: 4. The CDR3 has 14 amino acids. Germline CDR1 LNHDA, CDR2 SQIVND (reference sequence). For the CDR3, the DNA is TGTGCCAGTGGGACAGGGGACTTTGGAAACACCATATATTTT. It yields the protein CASGTGDFGNTIYF.

The V and J genes are TRBV4-1 and TRBJ2-5; D may be TRBD2 (7 bases). With 0 bases removed from V and 6 bases from J, the gap between germline ends came to 17 bases. Germline V gene lookup returns CDR1 MGHRA and CDR2 YSYEKL. The CDR3 runs to 16 residues. CDR3 sequence: CASSQDRGGGPQTQYF. Here the CDR3 DNA reads TGCGCCAGCAGCCAAGATAGAGGGGGGGGGCCCCAGACCCAGTACTTC.

Only one count was recorded for this clone. Distinct nucleotide sequences in the sample also encode this CDR3. The chain is built from TRBV5-6 and TRBJ1-5, with D possibly matching TRBD1 (6 bases). The CDR3 sequence is 15 residues long. V gave up 0 bases and J gave up 1 base, with 8 bases separating them. The V gene's germline CDR1 is SGHDT and CDR2 YYEEEE. The CDR3 sequence: CASSLGGLSNQPQHF. In DNA form, the CDR3 reads TGTGCCAGCAGCTTGGGGGGGCTGAGCAATCAGCCCCAGCATTTT.

Concerning this clone itself: Distinct nucleotide sequences in the sample also encode this CDR3. V gene TRBV5-1 combines with J gene TRBJ1-4; perhaps TRBD1 as D (5 bases). In germline, CDR1 is SGHRS, CDR2 YFSETQ. The CDR3 is made up of 15 amino acids. The V end lost 0 bases, the J end lost 2 bases, and 8 bases lay between the germline ends. The CDR3 DNA follows: TGCGCCAGCAGCTTGGCGGGGGGGACTAATGAAAAACTGTTTTTT. Its protein is CASSLAGGTNEKLFF. The variable domain in full, completed from reference TRBV5-1 and TRBJ1-4, reads KAGVTQTPRYLIKTRGQQVTLSCSPISGHRSVSWYQQTPGQGLQFLFEYFSETQRNKGNFPGRFSGRQFSNSRSEMNVSTLELGDSALYLCASSLAGGTNEKLFFGSGTQLSVL.

The chain has TRBV7-9 and TRBJ2-1; the match to TRBD2 covers 8 bases. CDR3 size: 14 residues. J was trimmed by 7 bases and V by 0 bases; bases with no gene match: 2. Germline V lookup: CDR1 SEHNR, CDR2 FQNEAQ (reference sequence). CDR3 in amino acids: CASSLAPGGNEQFF. The CDR3 DNA reads TGTGCCAGCAGCTTAGCTCCGGGGGGGAATGAGCAGTTCTTC. The whole variable domain, remainder taken from reference TRBV7-9 and TRBJ2-1, is DTGVSQNPRHKITKRGQNVTFRCDPISEHNRLYWYRQTLGQGPEFLTYFQNEAQLEKSRLLSDRFSAERPKGSFSTLEIQRTEQGDSAMYLCASSLAPGGNEQFFGPGTRLTVL.

V is TRBV5-1 and J is TRBJ2-5, with TRBD2 matching over 13 bases. The germline CDR1 and CDR2 sequences are SGHRS and YFSETQ. The trim removed 4 bases at V and 1 base at J, leaving 4 bases unmatched. This CDR3 has 16 amino acids. This chain's CDR3 is CASSHWTSGGQETQYF. CDR3 bases: TGCGCCAGCAGCCACTGGACTAGCGGGGGCCAAGAGACCCAGTACTTC.